This T cell receptor (beta chain) was recorded in a study of cytotoxic CD8 clonotypes in ibrutinib-treated CLL. Repertoires were generated with immunoSEQ multiplex PCR, while TCRdb's copy carries only in-frame clones and drops some. The data contain hundreds of thousands of clones, less than 75% of them singletons. The V gene lost 6 bases and the J gene lost 2 bases, with 8 bases spanning the gap. Germline V CDR1 and CDR2: MRHNA, SNTAGT. The CDR3 runs 13 residues. The TCR was taken from a human donor with chronic lymphocytic leukemia. The chain joins TRBV6-4 to TRBJ2-1; D remains unclear. The sample here was PBMCs, taken after 24 months of ibrutinib treatment. CDR3 protein: CASSPDPYNEQFF. In DNA form, the CDR3 reads TGTGCCAGCAGCCCTGATCCCTACAATGAGCAGTTCTTC.